The TCR beta chain described here comes from a study of early T cells in non-severe SARS-CoV-2 infection. Germline CDR1 LGHNT, CDR2 FRNRAP. Trimming removed 5 bases at V and 4 bases at J, with 15 bases between. CDR3 length: 15 residues. TCRdb re-derived calls from the 5' RACE reads in MiXCR, one entry per CDR3 protein. This sample has around 80,000 distinct CDR3 sequences, with around 11% found just once. There are a few counts of this clonotype. The J gene is TRBJ1-5, the V gene TRBV12-5; no reliable D call. The sequencing used whole blood, collected at baseline. The sequence derives from an adult who was a healthcare worker with PCR-confirmed SARS-CoV-2 infection or an uninfected control (not recorded which). The CDR3 DNA reads as TGTGCTAGTGGTATCGGCGGGGTTGTAAATCAGCCCCAGCATTTT. Its protein product is CASGIGGVVNQPQHF. Full variable domain (outside the CDR3, taken from reference TRBV12-5 and TRBJ1-5): DARVTQTPRHKVTEMGQEVTMRCQPILGHNTVFWYRQTMMQGLELLAYFRNRAPLDDSGMPKDRFSAEMPDATLATLKIQPSEPRDSAVYFCASGIGGVVNQPQHFGDGTRLSIL.